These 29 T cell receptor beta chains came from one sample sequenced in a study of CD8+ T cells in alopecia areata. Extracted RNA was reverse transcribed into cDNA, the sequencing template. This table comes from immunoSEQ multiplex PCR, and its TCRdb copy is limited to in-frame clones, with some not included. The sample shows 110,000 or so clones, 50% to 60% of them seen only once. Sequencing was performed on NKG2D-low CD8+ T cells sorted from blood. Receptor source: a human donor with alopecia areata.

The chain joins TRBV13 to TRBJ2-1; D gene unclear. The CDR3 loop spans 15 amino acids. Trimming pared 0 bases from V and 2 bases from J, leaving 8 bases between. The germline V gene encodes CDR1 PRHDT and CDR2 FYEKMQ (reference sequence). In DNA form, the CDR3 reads TGTGCCAGCAGCTTAGGAGTTCCTCCCTACAATGAGCAGTTCTTC. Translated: CASSLGVPPYNEQFF.

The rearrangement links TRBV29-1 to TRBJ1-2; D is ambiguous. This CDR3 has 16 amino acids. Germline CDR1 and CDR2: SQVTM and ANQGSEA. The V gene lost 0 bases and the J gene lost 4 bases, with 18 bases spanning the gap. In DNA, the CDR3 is TGCAGCGTTGAAGATCAAAGCCACATAAAAGGCTATGGCTACACCTTC. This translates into CSVEDQSHIKGYGYTF.

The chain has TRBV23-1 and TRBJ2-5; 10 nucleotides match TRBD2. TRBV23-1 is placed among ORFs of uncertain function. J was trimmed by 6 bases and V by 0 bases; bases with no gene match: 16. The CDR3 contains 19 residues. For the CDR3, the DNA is TGCGCCAGCAGTCAATCAAGGAGACCTGGGACTAGCGAAGGGCAGACCCAGTACTTC. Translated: CASSQSRRPGTSEGQTQYF.

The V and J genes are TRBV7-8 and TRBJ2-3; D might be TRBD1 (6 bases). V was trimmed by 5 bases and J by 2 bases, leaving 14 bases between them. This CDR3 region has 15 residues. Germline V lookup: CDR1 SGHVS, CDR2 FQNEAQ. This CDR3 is CASSLADSLTDTQYF. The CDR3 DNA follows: TGTGCCAGCAGCCTCGCGGACAGCCTCACAGATACGCAGTATTTT. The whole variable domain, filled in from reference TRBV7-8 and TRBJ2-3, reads GAGVSQSPRYKVAKRGQDVALRCDPISGHVSLFWYQQALGQGPEFLTYFQNEAQLDKSGLPSDRFFAERPEGSVSTLKIQRTQQEDSAVYLCASSLADSLTDTQYFGPGTRLTVL.

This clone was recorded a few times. CDR3: CASSVGQGLAGPYNEQFF. The CDR3 DNA reads as TGTGCCAGTAGTGTGGGACAGGGTCTAGCGGGACCCTACAATGAGCAGTTCTTC. The rearrangement uses TRBV19 and TRBJ2-1; possibly TRBD1 or TRBD2 for D (9 bases each). In germline, CDR1 is LNHDA, CDR2 SQIVND (reference sequence). This CDR3 comprises 18 residues. Between the trimmed V and J ends, which lost 5 bases and 2 bases, there was a span of 22 bases.

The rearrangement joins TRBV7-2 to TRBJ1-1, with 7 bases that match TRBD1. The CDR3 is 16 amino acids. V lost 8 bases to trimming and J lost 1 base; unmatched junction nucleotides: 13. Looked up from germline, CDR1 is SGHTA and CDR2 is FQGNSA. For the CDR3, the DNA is TGTGCCAGCGCACACTGGGGGGGACAGAAGAACACTGAAGCTTTCTTT. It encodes CASAHWGGQKNTEAFF. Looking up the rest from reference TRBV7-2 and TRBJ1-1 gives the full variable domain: GAGVSQSPSNKVTEKGKDVELRCDPISGHTALYWYRQSLGQGLEFLIYFQGNSAPDKSGLPSDRFSAERTGGSVSTLTIQRTQQEDSAVYLCASAHWGGQKNTEAFFGQGTRLTVV.

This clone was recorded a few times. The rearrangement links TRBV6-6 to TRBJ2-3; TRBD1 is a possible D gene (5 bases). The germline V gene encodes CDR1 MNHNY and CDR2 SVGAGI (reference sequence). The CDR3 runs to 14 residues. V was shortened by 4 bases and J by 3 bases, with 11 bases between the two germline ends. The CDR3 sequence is CASSFRRQTDTQYF. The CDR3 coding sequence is TGTGCCAGCAGTTTCCGTCGACAGACAGATACGCAGTATTTT.

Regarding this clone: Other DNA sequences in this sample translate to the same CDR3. The CDR3 loop is CASSLGDTQYF. The CDR3 DNA is TGCGCCAGCAGCTTGGGAGATACGCAGTATTTT. This chain joins TRBV5-1 and TRBJ2-3, with no clear D. The V and J ends lost 0 bases and 5 bases respectively, with 1 base between them. The CDR3 length is 11 residues. Germline CDR1 is SGHRS and CDR2 is YFSETQ.

The CDR3 nucleotides are TGTGCCTGGAGTGGGACTATCCGATACTACAATGAGCAGTTCTTC. Amino acid sequence: CAWSGTIRYYNEQFF. V gene TRBV30 combines with J gene TRBJ2-1; maybe TRBD2 (6 bases). Germline loops: CDR1 GTSNPN, CDR2 SVGIG (reference sequence). The CDR3 is 15 amino acids. Trimming cost V 1 base and J 3 bases, with 13 bases left between them.

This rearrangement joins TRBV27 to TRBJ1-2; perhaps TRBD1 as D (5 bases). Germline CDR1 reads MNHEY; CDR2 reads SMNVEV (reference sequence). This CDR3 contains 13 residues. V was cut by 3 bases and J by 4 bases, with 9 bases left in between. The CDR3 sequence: CASSFQGSYGYTF. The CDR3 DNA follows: TGTGCCAGCAGTTTTCAGGGATCCTATGGCTACACCTTC.

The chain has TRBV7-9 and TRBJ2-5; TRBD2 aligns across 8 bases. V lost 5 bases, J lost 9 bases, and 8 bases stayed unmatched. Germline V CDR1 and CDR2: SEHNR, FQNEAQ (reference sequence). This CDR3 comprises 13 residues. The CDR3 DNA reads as TGTGCCAGCAGCCCCAGGGGTAGCGGGGCCCAGTACTTC. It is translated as CASSPRGSGAQYF. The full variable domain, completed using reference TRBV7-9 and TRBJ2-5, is DTGVSQNPRHKITKRGQNVTFRCDPISEHNRLYWYRQTLGQGPEFLTYFQNEAQLEKSRLLSDRFSAERPKGSFSTLEIQRTEQGDSAMYLCASSPRGSGAQYFGPGTRLLVL.

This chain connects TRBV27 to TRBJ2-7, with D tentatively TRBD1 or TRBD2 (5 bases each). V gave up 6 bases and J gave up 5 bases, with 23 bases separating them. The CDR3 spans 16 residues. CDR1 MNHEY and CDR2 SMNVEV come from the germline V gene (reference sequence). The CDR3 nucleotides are TGTGCCAGCAGCCTTCGGGGCCGGTCCAAACCTAACGAGCAGTACTTC. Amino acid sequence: CASSLRGRSKPNEQYF.

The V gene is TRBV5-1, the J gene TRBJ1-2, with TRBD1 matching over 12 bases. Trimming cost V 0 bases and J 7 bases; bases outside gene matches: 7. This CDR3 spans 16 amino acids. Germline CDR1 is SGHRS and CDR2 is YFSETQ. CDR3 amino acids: CASSLDGTGGFPGYTF. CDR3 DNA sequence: TGCGCCAGCAGCTTGGACGGGACAGGGGGCTTTCCTGGCTACACCTTC.

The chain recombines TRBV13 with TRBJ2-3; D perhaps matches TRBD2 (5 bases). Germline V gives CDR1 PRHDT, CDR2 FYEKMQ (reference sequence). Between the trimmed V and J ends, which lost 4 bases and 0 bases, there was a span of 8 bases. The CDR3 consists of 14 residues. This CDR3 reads CASSSGLSTDTQYF. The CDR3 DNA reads TGTGCCAGCAGCTCCGGACTCAGCACAGATACGCAGTATTTT.

The CDR3 DNA is TGTGCCAGCAGGGGATCTCATGCGCTGACAGATACGCAGTATTTT. Amino acid sequence: CASRGSHALTDTQYF. The V and J genes are TRBV6-5 and TRBJ2-3, with D unresolved. The germline V gene encodes CDR1 MNHEY and CDR2 SVGAGI. V gave up 6 bases and J gave up 3 bases, with 16 bases separating them. The CDR3 runs to 15 residues.

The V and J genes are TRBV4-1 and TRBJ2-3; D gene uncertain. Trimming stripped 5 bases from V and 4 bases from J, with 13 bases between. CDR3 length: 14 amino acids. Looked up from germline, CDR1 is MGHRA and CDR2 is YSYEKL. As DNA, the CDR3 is TGCGCCAGCAGCAACGGTGTCGTGGCAGATACGCAGTATTTT. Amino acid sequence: CASSNGVVADTQYF.

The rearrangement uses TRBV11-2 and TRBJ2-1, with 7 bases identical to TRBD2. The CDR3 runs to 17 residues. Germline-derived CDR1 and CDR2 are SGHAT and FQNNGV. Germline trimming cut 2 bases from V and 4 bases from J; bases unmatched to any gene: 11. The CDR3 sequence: CASSLLFGGGPYNEQFF. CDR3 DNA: TGTGCCAGCAGCTTACTCTTTGGCGGGGGTCCTTACAATGAGCAGTTCTTC.

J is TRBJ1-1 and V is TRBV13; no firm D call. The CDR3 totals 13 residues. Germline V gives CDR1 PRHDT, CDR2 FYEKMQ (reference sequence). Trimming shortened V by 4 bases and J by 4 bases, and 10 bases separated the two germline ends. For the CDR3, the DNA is TGTGCCAGCAGCTCCTCTTTATCCACTGAAGCTTTCTTT. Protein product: CASSSSLSTEAFF. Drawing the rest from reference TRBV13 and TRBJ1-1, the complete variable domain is AAGVIQSPRHLIKEKRETATLKCYPIPRHDTVYWYQQGPGQDPQFLISFYEKMQSDKGSIPDRFSAQQFSDYHSELNMSSLELGDSALYFCASSSSLSTEAFFGQGTRLTVV.

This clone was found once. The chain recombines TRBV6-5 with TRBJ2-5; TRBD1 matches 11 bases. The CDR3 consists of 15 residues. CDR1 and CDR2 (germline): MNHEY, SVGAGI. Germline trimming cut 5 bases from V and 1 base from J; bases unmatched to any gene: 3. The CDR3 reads CASSAGQGVQETQYF. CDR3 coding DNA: TGTGCCAGCAGTGCGGGACAGGGGGTCCAAGAGACCCAGTACTTC.

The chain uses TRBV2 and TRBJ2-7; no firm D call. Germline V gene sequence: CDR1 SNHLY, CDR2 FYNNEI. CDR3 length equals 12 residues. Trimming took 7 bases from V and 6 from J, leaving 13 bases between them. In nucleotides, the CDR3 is TGTGCCAGCACCGGAACTCGAACCGAGCAGTACTTC. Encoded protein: CASTGTRTEQYF.

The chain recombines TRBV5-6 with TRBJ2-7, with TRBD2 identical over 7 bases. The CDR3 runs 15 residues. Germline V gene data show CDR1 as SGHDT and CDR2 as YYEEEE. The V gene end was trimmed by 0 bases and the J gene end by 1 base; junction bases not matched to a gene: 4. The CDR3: CASSLDGLDSYEQYF. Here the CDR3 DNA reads TGTGCCAGCAGCTTGGACGGACTAGATTCCTACGAGCAGTACTTC.

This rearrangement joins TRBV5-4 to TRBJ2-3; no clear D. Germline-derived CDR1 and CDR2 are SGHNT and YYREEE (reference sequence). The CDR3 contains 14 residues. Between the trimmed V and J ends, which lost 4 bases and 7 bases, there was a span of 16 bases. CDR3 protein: CASSQVVPDNTQYF. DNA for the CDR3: TGTGCCAGCAGCCAAGTTGTCCCTGATAATACGCAGTATTTT.

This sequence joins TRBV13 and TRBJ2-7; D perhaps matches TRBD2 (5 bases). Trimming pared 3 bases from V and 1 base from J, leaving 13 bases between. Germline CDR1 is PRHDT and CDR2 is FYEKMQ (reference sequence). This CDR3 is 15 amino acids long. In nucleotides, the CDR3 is TGTGCCAGCAGCTTCACTACGGGGTCTTCCTACGAGCAGTACTTC. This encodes CASSFTTGSSYEQYF.

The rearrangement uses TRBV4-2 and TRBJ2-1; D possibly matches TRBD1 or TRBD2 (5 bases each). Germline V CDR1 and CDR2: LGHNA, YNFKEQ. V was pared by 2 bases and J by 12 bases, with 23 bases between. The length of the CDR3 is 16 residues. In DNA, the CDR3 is TGTGCCAGCAGCCAAACTGTTGGGACGGTGGGTGGAAGGCAGTTCTTC. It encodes CASSQTVGTVGGRQFF.

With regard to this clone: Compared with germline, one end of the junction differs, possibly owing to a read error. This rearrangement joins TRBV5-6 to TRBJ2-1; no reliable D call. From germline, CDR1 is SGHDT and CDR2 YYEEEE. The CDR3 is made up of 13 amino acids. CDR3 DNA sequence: TGTGCCAGCCGAATCGGCTCCTCCAATGAGCAGTTCTTC. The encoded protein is CASRIGSSNEQFF.

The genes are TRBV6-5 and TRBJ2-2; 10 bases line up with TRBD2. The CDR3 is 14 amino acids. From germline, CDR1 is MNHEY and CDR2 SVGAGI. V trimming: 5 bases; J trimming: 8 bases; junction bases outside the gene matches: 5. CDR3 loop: CASSLAGAGGELFF. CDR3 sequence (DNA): TGTGCCAGCAGTCTAGCGGGAGCGGGAGGGGAGCTGTTTTTT.

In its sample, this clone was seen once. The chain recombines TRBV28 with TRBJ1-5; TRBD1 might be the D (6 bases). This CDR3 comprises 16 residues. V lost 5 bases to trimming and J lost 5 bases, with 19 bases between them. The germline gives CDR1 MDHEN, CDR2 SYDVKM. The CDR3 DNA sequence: TGTGCCAGCAGTGGGGAGGTAGGGGGGGCTTATCAGCCCCAGCATTTT. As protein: CASSGEVGGAYQPQHF.

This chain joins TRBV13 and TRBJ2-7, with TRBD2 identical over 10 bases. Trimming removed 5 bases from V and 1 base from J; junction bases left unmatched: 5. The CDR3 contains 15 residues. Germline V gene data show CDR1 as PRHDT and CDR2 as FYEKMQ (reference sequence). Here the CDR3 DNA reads TGTGCCAGCAGCCCCGGACTAGCGGTTTCCTACGAGCAGTACTTC. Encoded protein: CASSPGLAVSYEQYF.

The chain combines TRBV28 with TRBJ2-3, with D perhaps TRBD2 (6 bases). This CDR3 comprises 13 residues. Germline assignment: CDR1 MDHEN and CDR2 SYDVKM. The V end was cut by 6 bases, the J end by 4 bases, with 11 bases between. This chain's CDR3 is CASRGGVADTQYF. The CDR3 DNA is TGTGCCAGCAGGGGAGGAGTCGCAGATACGCAGTATTTT.